This TCR beta chain was sequenced during a study of T cell responses to AZD1222 COVID-19 vaccine. Overall study findings and caveats: There were mostly white British donors and more females than males, and clonal diversity was possibly underestimated. Baseline seropositivity characterized only six AZD1222 recipients. There were vaccine-associated CD4 TCRs across spike, dominant at 160-218 and 743-854.

Assay: immunoSEQ multiplex PCR; the TCRdb copy retains only in-frame clones and omits some. The repertoire holds fewer than 200,000 clones, with 85% to 90% as singletons. The length of the CDR3 is 19 residues. With 2 bases clipped from V and 5 bases from J, the junction kept 17 bases outside the gene matches. The germline gives CDR1 WSHSY, CDR2 SAAADI. Turning to this clone: Its specificity is not known.

Combined were second doses at about 4 or about 12 weeks. The chain combines TRBV10-2 with TRBJ1-5; 8 bases line up with TRBD1. The source was peripheral blood, collected 28 days after the second AZD1222 dose. The receptor was isolated from an adult who received the AZD1222 COVID-19 vaccine. The CDR3 here is CASSEGRRTGPYGHQPQHF. CDR3 nucleotides: TGCGCCAGCAGTGAGGGACGGAGGACAGGGCCTTATGGGCATCAGCCCCAGCATTTT.